This T cell receptor (beta chain) was sequenced during a study of graft-versus-host responses after intestinal transplantation. Across the study: Multivisceral, liver-intestinal, or isolated intestinal grafts were transplanted into recipients. Recipients across the board were started on anti-thymocyte globulin induction, then kept on tacrolimus and steroids for two to three years.

This table comes from immunoSEQ multiplex PCR, and its TCRdb copy is limited to in-frame clones, with some not included. The sample has 29,000 or so clones, roughly 93% seen once; the top ten hold under 0.9%. In germline, CDR1 is MGHRA, CDR2 YSYEKL. Trimming pared 1 base from V and 5 bases from J, leaving 8 bases between. The CDR3 has 13 residues. As concerns this clone: What it binds is unknown.

Regarding the study as a whole: Researchers found GvH clones in recipient marrow, and some showed up first in ileum or blood.

Sequencing used PBMCs, obtained 66 days after intestinal transplant. The chain couples TRBV4-1 to TRBJ1-2; D is unresolved. This clonotype was obtained from a human patient who received an intestinal transplant, so some T cells may come from the graft donor. The CDR3 sequence: CASSQGEIYGYTF. The CDR3 DNA reads TGCGCCAGCAGCCAAGGAGAGATTTATGGCTACACCTTC.